The rows below give T cell receptor beta chains drawn from one sample of a study of response to subunit inactivated influenza vaccine. TCRdb redid the calling of the RT-PCR reads with MiXCR, one entry per CDR3 protein. The sample comprises 150,000 or so distinct CDR3 sequences, around 10% of which are singletons, and roughly 33% rests with the top ten. The material was CD8+ T cells sorted from PBMCs, obtained less than 30 months after vaccination. These receptors were collected from a man between 50 and 75 years old who received an inactivated influenza vaccine. The CDR3 runs from the conserved cysteine through the conserved F or W. The D gene is left open where the match is weak. The size entry is marked missing in some rows and otherwise reads once, few, many or a size class.

size: many
V: TRBV28
D: .
J: TRBJ2-2
CDR3: CASSLLNTGELFF
DNA: TGTGCCAGCAGTTTATTGAACACCGGGGAGCTGTTTTTT

size: many
V: TRBV30
D: TRBD2
J: TRBJ2-1
CDR3: CAWSGTSGRSYNEQFF
DNA: TGTGCCTGGAGTGGGACTAGCGGGAGGTCCTACAATGAGCAGTTCTTC

size: .
V: TRBV10-3
D: TRBD2
J: TRBJ2-1
CDR3: CAISRGGEGSYNEQFF
DNA: TGTGCCATCAGTCGGGGAGGGGAGGGGTCCTACAATGAGCAGTTCTTC

size: .
V: TRBV28
D: .
J: TRBJ2-7
CDR3: CASSFRGGKAYEQYF
DNA: TGTGCCAGCAGTTTTAGGGGCGGGAAAGCCTACGAGCAGTACTTC

size: .
V: TRBV6-5
D: .
J: TRBJ2-1
CDR3: CASSYQAGSTYNEQFF
DNA: TGTGCCAGCAGTTATCAGGCGGGGTCCACCTACAATGAGCAGTTCTTC

size: few
V: TRBV11-1
D: TRBD2
J: TRBJ2-7
CDR3: CASSGWVIGRGGFYEQYF
DNA: TGTGCCAGCAGCGGATGGGTCATCGGGCGGGGGGGCTTCTACGAGCAGTACTTC

size: few
V: TRBV5-1
D: TRBD2
J: TRBJ2-7
CDR3: CASSEAGASYEQYF
DNA: TGCGCCAGCAGCGAAGCGGGGGCCTCTTACGAGCAGTACTTC

size: .
V: TRBV20-1
D: .
J: TRBJ2-7
CDR3: CSASGDFEYEQYF
DNA: TGCAGTGCTAGCGGGGACTTTGAATACGAGCAGTACTTC

size: few
V: TRBV20-1
D: .
J: TRBJ2-7
CDR3: CSARDRGESNEQYF
DNA: TGCAGTGCTAGAGATCGAGGGGAAAGCAACGAGCAGTACTTC

size: few
V: TRBV5-6
D: TRBD1
J: TRBJ1-3
CDR3: CASSSLFYRTGAGNTIYF
DNA: TGTGCCAGCAGCTCACTGTTTTACCGCACAGGGGCTGGAAACACCATATATTTT

size: few
V: TRBV11-2
D: TRBD1
J: TRBJ2-2
CDR3: CASSYLTGGTGELFF
DNA: TGTGCCAGCAGCTACCTGACAGGGGGCACCGGGGAGCTGTTTTTT

size: .
V: TRBV20-1
D: TRBD1
J: TRBJ2-7
CDR3: CSARVGQGAKYEQYF
DNA: TGCAGTGCTAGAGTAGGACAGGGGGCAAAATACGAGCAGTACTTC

size: .
V: TRBV6-5
D: .
J: TRBJ1-1
CDR3: CASSYMGRNTEAFF
DNA: TGTGCCAGCAGTTACATGGGACGCAACACTGAAGCTTTCTTT

size: few
V: TRBV6-2/TRBV6-3
D: .
J: TRBJ1-5
CDR3: CASSQTGFFLPQHF
DNA: TGTGCCAGCAGTCAAACGGGGTTTTTCCTGCCCCAGCATTTT

size: many
V: TRBV7-2
D: TRBD1
J: TRBJ1-4
CDR3: CASSAQGYEKLFF
DNA: TGTGCCAGCAGCGCACAGGGGTATGAAAAACTGTTTTTT

size: many
V: TRBV20-1
D: .
J: TRBJ2-2
CDR3: CSARDFSNTGELFF
DNA: TGCAGTGCTAGGGACTTTTCGAACACCGGGGAGCTGTTTTTT

size: .
V: TRBV28
D: .
J: TRBJ1-1
CDR3: CASSKGDEAFF
DNA: TGTGCCAGCAGTAAAGGGGACGAAGCTTTCTTT

size: medium-sized
V: TRBV7-8
D: .
J: TRBJ2-3
CDR3: CASSLEGWSTDTQYF
DNA: TGTGCCAGCAGCTTAGAGGGCTGGAGCACAGATACGCAGTATTTT

size: few
V: TRBV7-6
D: .
J: TRBJ2-1
CDR3: CASSPVTGEEQFF
DNA: TGTGCCAGCAGCCCTGTTACGGGCGAAGAGCAGTTCTTC

size: few
V: TRBV28
D: .
J: TRBJ2-5
CDR3: CASTLQGIQETQYF
DNA: TGTGCCAGCACCTTACAGGGAATACAAGAGACCCAGTACTTC

size: few
V: TRBV6-5
D: .
J: TRBJ2-2
CDR3: CASSYESGELFF
DNA: TGTGCCAGCAGTTACGAGAGCGGGGAGCTGTTTTTT

size: .
V: TRBV12-3/TRBV12-4
D: TRBD2
J: TRBJ2-3
CDR3: CASSGLAEDTQYF
DNA: TGTGCCAGCAGCGGACTAGCAGAAGATACGCAGTATTTT

size: .
V: TRBV4-3
D: .
J: TRBJ1-1
CDR3: CASSQRQVTEAFF
DNA: TGCGCCAGCAGCCAACGACAGGTCACTGAAGCTTTCTTT

size: .
V: TRBV20-1
D: TRBD2
J: TRBJ2-1
CDR3: CSARDPGLAGSYNEQFF
DNA: TGCAGTGCTAGAGATCCGGGACTAGCGGGTTCCTACAATGAGCAGTTCTTC

size: few
V: TRBV5-1
D: .
J: TRBJ2-7
CDR3: CASSLVGPEQYF
DNA: TGCGCCAGCAGCTTGGTAGGGCCCGAGCAGTACTTC

size: few
V: TRBV2
D: TRBD2
J: TRBJ2-5
CDR3: CASSEALAGAETQYF
DNA: TGTGCCAGCAGTGAAGCACTAGCGGGGGCAGAGACCCAGTACTTC

size: many
V: TRBV7-8
D: .
J: TRBJ2-7
CDR3: CASSSRGSYEQYF
DNA: TGTGCCAGCAGCTCCAGAGGGTCTTACGAGCAGTACTTC